This T cell receptor beta chain was identified in a study of CD8 T cells in Susac syndrome. RNA totalling roughly 0.45 to 1 ug underwent reverse transcription with random hexamers. Coverage of TCR beta CDR3 amplification by immunoSEQ multiplex PCR extended to 54 Vbeta and 13 Jbeta. TCRdb reprocessed the immunoSEQ multiplex PCR reads with MiXCR, giving one entry per CDR3 protein. The profile shows about 300,000 distinct CDR3 sequences, approximately 85% of them singletons. Trimming stripped 6 bases from V and 5 bases from J, with 20 bases between. The germline V gene encodes CDR1 LNHDA and CDR2 SQIVND (reference sequence). The CDR3 is 16 residues long. The T cells that were sequenced for TCR beta were CD8+ and CD4+ cells from blood. TEMRA cells were FACS-enriched and CD8+ and CD4+ T cells negatively isolated.

The TCR sequence derives from a human donor with multiple sclerosis. The sequenced material came from CD8+ T cells from PBMCs. The chain couples TRBV19 to TRBJ2-1; tentatively, D is TRBD2 (6 bases). CDR3 protein: CASSPTDWGGNNEQFF. The DNA of the CDR3 is TGTGCCAGTAGCCCCACAGATTGGGGCGGGAACAATGAGCAGTTCTTC.